Detailed here is one T cell receptor (beta chain). Germline V gene sequence: CDR1 SGHRS, CDR2 YFSETQ. The CDR3 spans 16 residues. With 1 base clipped from V and 2 bases from J, the junction kept 5 bases outside the gene matches. TCRdb itself ran the RT-PCR reads through MiXCR, one entry per CDR3 protein. The sample lists about 700,000 distinct CDR3 sequences, 14% seen once, with about 3.9% in the top ten. This sequence was found in a female donor in good health, serving as a healthy control. The specimen was memory CD4+ T cells from blood. The rearrangement joins TRBV5-1 to TRBJ2-3; 9 nucleotides match TRBD2. CDR3 protein: CASSLLAGGNTDTQYF. The DNA for the CDR3 is TGCGCCAGCAGCTTGCTGGCGGGAGGGAACACAGATACGCAGTATTTT.